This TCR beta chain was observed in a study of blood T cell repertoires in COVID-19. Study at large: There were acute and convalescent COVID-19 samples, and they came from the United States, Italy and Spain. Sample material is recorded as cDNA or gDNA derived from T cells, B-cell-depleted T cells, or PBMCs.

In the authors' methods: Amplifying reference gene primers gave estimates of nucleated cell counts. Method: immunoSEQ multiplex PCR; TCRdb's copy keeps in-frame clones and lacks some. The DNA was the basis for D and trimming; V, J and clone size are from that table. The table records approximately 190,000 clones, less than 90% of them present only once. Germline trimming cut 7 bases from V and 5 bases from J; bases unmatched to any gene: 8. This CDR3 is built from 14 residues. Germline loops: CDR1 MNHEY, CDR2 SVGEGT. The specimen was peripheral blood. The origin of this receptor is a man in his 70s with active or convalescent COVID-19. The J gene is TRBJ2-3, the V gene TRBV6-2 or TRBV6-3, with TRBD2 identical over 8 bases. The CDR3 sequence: CASTPGGVEDTQYF. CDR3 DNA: TGTGCCAGCACCCCGGGGGGGGTTGAAGATACGCAGTATTTT.